This TCR beta chain was found in a study of blood T cell repertoires in COVID-19. Unmatched junction bases numbered 4, after V lost 6 bases and J lost 3 bases. The V gene's germline CDR1 is MNHEY and CDR2 SVGAGI. CDR3 length: 15 residues. Study processing details: Cell counts per sample came from amplifying reference gene primers. Assay used: immunoSEQ multiplex PCR; TCRdb lists only in-frame clones, some missing. The V and J calls and clone size come from that table; D and trimming were worked out from the DNA. The sample lists roughly 250,000 clones, about nine tenths occurring once. The sequence derives from a man aged 55-75 years who had recovered from COVID-19. The chain joins TRBV6-5 to TRBJ2-2; 10 positions match TRBD1. Sample: peripheral blood. CDR3 region: CASRTTGGDTGELFF. DNA for the CDR3: TGTGCCAGCAGAACGACAGGGGGCGACACCGGGGAGCTGTTTTTT.